This entry lists 10 T cell receptor beta chains sequenced from one sample in a study of graft-versus-host responses after intestinal transplantation. Sequenced by immunoSEQ multiplex PCR; TCRdb stores in-frame clones only, minus some. The sample lists 7,000 to 8,500 clones, 85% to 95% occurring once. The sequencing used PBMCs, collected roughly 32 days after intestinal transplant. All receptors derive from a human patient who received an intestinal transplant, so some T cells may come from the graft donor.

The chain recombines TRBV9 with TRBJ2-1; a weak D match, TRBD1 (5 bases). This CDR3 is 15 amino acids long. V lost 0 bases to trimming and J lost 7 bases, with 14 bases between them. CDR1 SGDLS and CDR2 YYNGEE come from the germline V gene. CDR3 in DNA: TGTGCCAGCAGCGTAGTGGACACTGGTGGGAATGAGCAGTTCTTC. This translates into CASSVVDTGGNEQFF.

The chain recombines TRBV4-1 with TRBJ1-4; D is undetermined. With 1 base removed from V and 8 bases from J, the gap between germline ends came to 2 bases. Germline V CDR1 and CDR2: MGHRA, YSYEKL. The CDR3 runs to 11 residues. The CDR3 coding sequence is TGCGCCAGCAGCCAAGTGGAAAAACTGTTTTTT. It codes for CASSQVEKLFF.

The rearrangement links TRBV6-6 to TRBJ2-7, with 7 bases aligning to TRBD2. Germline V lookup: CDR1 MNHNY, CDR2 SVGAGI (reference sequence). This CDR3 region has 13 residues. V shed 7 bases and J 6 bases; nucleotides not matched to a gene: 9. The CDR3 nucleotides read TGTGCCAGCACTGACTCCGGGGGGTCCGAGCAGTACTTC. Its translation is CASTDSGGSEQYF.

The chain links TRBV6-4 to TRBJ2-3; TRBD2 aligns across 9 bases. The CDR3 totals 14 residues. Trimming removed 4 bases from V and 2 bases from J; junction bases left unmatched: 1. In germline, CDR1 is MRHNA, CDR2 SNTAGT. CDR3 loop: CASSGGGATDTQYF. CDR3 DNA: TGTGCCAGCAGTGGCGGGGGGGCCACAGATACGCAGTATTTT.

CDR3 DNA: TGTGCCAGCAGCCTTGGCCACCTTCGGACAGAGTCGGGACTGGGCACGCAGTATTTT. Residues: CASSLGHLRTESGLGTQYF. The chain joins TRBV14 to TRBJ2-3; perhaps D is TRBD1 or TRBD2 (6 bases each). CDR1 is SGHDN, CDR2 FVKESK, per germline. The CDR3 extends over 19 amino acids. V lost 4 bases to trimming and J lost 9 bases, with 32 bases between them.

CDR3 in DNA: TGTGCCAGCGAAGGCAGCTTCTCCTACGAGCAGTACTTC. This sequence encodes CASEGSFSYEQYF. The chain combines TRBV2 with TRBJ2-7; D is ambiguous. Trimming shortened V by 8 bases and J by 0 bases, and 11 bases separated the two germline ends. The CDR3 has 13 residues. Germline V gene sequence: CDR1 SNHLY, CDR2 FYNNEI.

This chain uses TRBV21-1 with TRBJ1-1; no DNA check was done on the table's D call, TRBD1. TRBV21-1 is deemed a pseudogene. This CDR3 is 14 amino acids long. CDR3 sequence (DNA): TGTGCCAGAAGAGCGGGACAGGCCAACACTGAAGCTTTCTTT. Its translation is CARRAGQANTEAFF.

The J gene is TRBJ2-5, the V gene TRBV7-9; D call uncertain. The CDR3 consists of 11 residues. Trimming took 7 bases from V and 5 from J, leaving 8 bases between them. Germline loops: CDR1 SEHNR, CDR2 FQNEAQ (reference sequence). The CDR3 protein is CASTTRETQYF. The CDR3 region has the DNA TGTGCCAGCACCACCCGGGAGACCCAGTACTTC.

V and J are TRBV11-2 and TRBJ1-1; D is unresolved. This CDR3 has 14 residues. Deletions cut 0 bases from V and 4 bases from J, with 9 bases between. Per the germline V gene, CDR1 is SGHAT and CDR2 is FQNNGV. The CDR3 DNA is TGTGCCAGCAGCTTAGATGGGTGGGTCACTGAAGCTTTCTTT. Translation gives CASSLDGWVTEAFF.

This sequence joins TRBV4-2 and TRBJ2-5, with D perhaps matching TRBD2 (6 bases). TRBJ2-7 explains the end of the DNA better; the J call may be wrong. The germline V gene encodes CDR1 LGHNA and CDR2 YNFKEQ. The length of the CDR3 is 16 residues. The CDR3 DNA sequence: TGTGCCAGCAGCCAAAGGTCTAGCGCCTTCTCCTACGAGCAGTACTTC. Translating gives CASSQRSSAFSYEQYF.